Included here is one T cell receptor (beta chain) sequence, with context. V was clipped by 1 base and J by 4 bases, with 7 bases between them. The CDR3 is 13 residues long. The data were obtained in a study of blood T cell repertoires in COVID-19. Across the whole study: Both acute and convalescent COVID-19 samples were obtained from the United States, Italy and Spain. The analysed material was cDNA or gDNA that came from T cells, B-cell-depleted T cells, or PBMCs.

This table comes from immunoSEQ multiplex PCR, and its TCRdb copy is limited to in-frame clones, with some not included. The sample carries 250,000 or so clones, 88% recorded once. The chain employs TRBV12-3 or TRBV12-4 and TRBJ1-1; D is ambiguous. Sequencing was carried out using peripheral blood. This receptor was obtained from a woman aged 25-40 years with acute or convalescent COVID-19. The CDR3 sequence: CASSLGESTEAFF. The CDR3 bases are TGTGCCAGCAGTTTAGGCGAGTCCACTGAAGCTTTCTTT.